The 30 T cell receptor beta chains listed next were all sequenced from one sample in a study of T cell repertoires in cytomegalovirus infection. These receptors' targets are unknown. TCRdb re-called the reads with MiXCR, one entry per CDR3 protein. The top ten hold about 94% of the sample, which has roughly 19,000 distinct CDR3 sequences, about 42% seen once. The source was CD8+ T cells from cultured PBMCs, collected from culture after CMV antigen stimulation. Receptors originate from a human donor in good health (CMV status not recorded). Some clones in this sample may be carry-over from other donors' samples.

This clonotype was seen many times. For the CDR3, the DNA is TGCGCCAGCAGCCAAGGCGGGGGCTCCTACGAGCAGTACTTC. Translated: CASSQGGGSYEQYF. This chain joins TRBV4-3 and TRBJ2-7, with 7 nucleotides matching TRBD2. CDR3 length equals 14 residues. Per the germline V gene, CDR1 is LGHNA and CDR2 is YSLEER. Unmatched junction bases numbered 0, after V lost 1 base and J lost 0 bases.

CDR3 DNA: TGTGCCAGCAGCCCCGGGACTAGCGGGAGAAACGAGCAGTACTTC. Translation: CASSPGTSGRNEQYF. The V and J genes are TRBV11-2 and TRBJ2-7; 14 bases are shared with TRBD2. V was pared by 5 bases and J by 5 bases, with 5 bases of the junction left unmatched. Germline values: CDR1 SGHAT, CDR2 FQNNGV. The CDR3 consists of 15 residues. Supplemented by reference TRBV11-2 and TRBJ2-7, the full variable domain reads EAGVAQSPRYKIIEKRQSVAFWCNPISGHATLYWYQQILGQGPKLLIQFQNNGVVDDSQLPKDRFSAERLKGVDSTLKIQPAKLEDSAVYLCASSPGTSGRNEQYFGPGTRLTVT.

This clonotype was seen at least ten times. J is TRBJ2-7 and V is TRBV5-1, with D possibly TRBD2 on 6 matching bases. Trimming cost V 4 bases and J 2 bases, with 16 bases left between them. The CDR3 totals 15 residues. CDR1 SGHRS and CDR2 YFSETQ come from the germline V gene. The CDR3 is CASSQWDSGTYEQYF. The DNA for the CDR3 is TGCGCCAGCAGCCAATGGGACTCCGGCACCTACGAGCAGTACTTC.

This sequence joins TRBV4-1 and TRBJ2-1; 7 nucleotides match TRBD2. Germline assignment: CDR1 MGHRA and CDR2 YSYEKL. J gave up 4 bases and V 4 bases, and 1 base lay outside the gene matches. The CDR3 runs 13 residues. CDR3: CASSPGGYNEQFF. CDR3 sequence (DNA): TGCGCCAGCAGCCCCGGGGGGTACAATGAGCAGTTCTTC.

J is TRBJ2-3 and V is TRBV12-3 or TRBV12-4, with 8 bases lining up with TRBD2. This CDR3 is built from 14 residues. Trimming at V came to 6 bases and at J to 6 bases, leaving 8 bases not matched to a gene. CDR3 in DNA: TGTGCCAGCAGCCCCAAGCGGGGGAGGGATACGCAGTATTTT. This encodes CASSPKRGRDTQYF.

The rearrangement links TRBV12-3 or TRBV12-4 to TRBJ2-3; 8 positions match TRBD2. The CDR3 covers 15 residues. With V trimmed by 2 bases and J by 5 bases, 6 bases remained unmatched. This CDR3 reads CASSLTGGPGDTQYF. The CDR3 coding sequence is TGTGCCAGCAGTTTAACGGGAGGGCCGGGAGATACGCAGTATTTT.

This clonotype appeared a few times. V usage is TRBV7-9 and J usage is TRBJ2-7, with D uncertain. Trimming cost V 5 bases and J 3 bases, with 14 bases left between them. Per germline, CDR1 SEHNR and CDR2 FQNEAQ (reference sequence). The CDR3 length is 14 residues. CDR3 nucleotide sequence: TGTGCCAGCAGCGGTAGCAGTCATGGCTACGAGCAGTACTTC. Protein: CASSGSSHGYEQYF.

J is TRBJ1-1 and V is TRBV20-1, with TRBD1 identical over 7 bases. CDR3 length equals 14 residues. Germline values: CDR1 DFQATT, CDR2 SNEGSKA (reference sequence). Trimming removed 6 bases from V and 4 bases from J; junction bases left unmatched: 11. The CDR3 reads CSARPDRDATEAFF. DNA of the CDR3: TGCAGTGCCCGACCCGACAGGGATGCCACTGAAGCTTTCTTT.

The rearrangement links TRBV4-1 to TRBJ2-2, with 11 bases identical to TRBD1. Germline assignment: CDR1 MGHRA and CDR2 YSYEKL. V shed 0 bases, J shed 10 bases, and the junction held 7 bases outside the gene matches. The CDR3 spans 16 residues. In DNA form, the CDR3 reads TGCGCCAGCAGCCAAGAACCGGGACAGGGGGGAGAGGAGCTGTTTTTT. It codes for CASSQEPGQGGEELFF.

The chain is built from TRBV7-6 and TRBJ2-7, with 7 positions matching TRBD1. With 5 bases clipped from V and 5 bases from J, the junction kept 12 bases outside the gene matches. Germline V gene lookup returns CDR1 SGHVS and CDR2 FNYEAQ. The CDR3 has 15 residues. The CDR3 coding sequence is TGTGCCAGCAGCGATCGACAGGGAATTATCGACGAGCAGTACTTC. This gives the protein CASSDRQGIIDEQYF.

This chain connects TRBV27 to TRBJ2-3; D tentatively fits TRBD1 or TRBD2 (5 bases each). The CDR3 totals 13 residues. V was clipped by 6 bases and J by 4 bases, with 11 bases between them. Germline V gene data show CDR1 as MNHEY and CDR2 as SMNVEV (reference sequence). This CDR3 reads CASSPGAPDTQYF. The DNA of the CDR3 is TGTGCCAGCAGCCCCGGGGCTCCAGATACGCAGTATTTT.

This chain links TRBV4-1 with TRBJ2-5, with D uncertain. Per germline, CDR1 MGHRA and CDR2 YSYEKL. V was pared by 0 bases and J by 4 bases, with 9 bases between. This CDR3 spans 14 amino acids. As DNA, the CDR3 is TGCGCCAGCAGCCAAGAAGAGGCTTCAGAGACCCAGTACTTC. Translation: CASSQEEASETQYF.

This chain connects TRBV7-9 to TRBJ2-1; D remains unclear. The CDR3 has 14 residues. The V gene lost 2 bases and the J gene lost 4 bases, with 9 bases spanning the gap. CDR1 is SEHNR and CDR2 is FQNEAQ in the germline V gene (reference sequence). CDR3 nucleotides: TGTGCCAGCAGCTTACAGGCAGTTTACAATGAGCAGTTCTTC. As protein: CASSLQAVYNEQFF.

The V and J genes are TRBV7-2 and TRBJ2-7; TRBD2 aligns across 8 bases. Unmatched junction bases numbered 5, after V lost 1 base and J lost 3 bases. Germline V gene lookup returns CDR1 SGHTA and CDR2 FQGNSA. This CDR3 contains 15 residues. The CDR3 is CASSLEAGVNYEQYF. In nucleotides, the CDR3 is TGTGCCAGCAGCTTAGAAGCGGGAGTTAACTACGAGCAGTACTTC. Looking up the rest from reference TRBV7-2 and TRBJ2-7 gives the full variable domain: GAGVSQSPSNKVTEKGKDVELRCDPISGHTALYWYRQSLGQGLEFLIYFQGNSAPDKSGLPSDRFSAERTGGSVSTLTIQRTQQEDSAVYLCASSLEAGVNYEQYFGPGTRLTVT.

This clonotype appeared a few times. The chain joins TRBV18 to TRBJ2-7, with a possible D match to TRBD1 (5 bases). CDR1 and CDR2 from the germline V gene are KGHSH and LQKENI. V lost 3 bases, J lost 3 bases, and 12 bases lay in between. The length of the CDR3 is 14 residues. The CDR3 DNA is TGTGCCAGCTCACCGCAACAGGAACACTACGAGCAGTACTTC. Amino acid sequence: CASSPQQEHYEQYF.

This clonotype showed up just a few times. As DNA, the CDR3 is TGTGCCAGCAGCTCCACCGATTCTCAAGAGACCCAGTACTTC. It specifies CASSSTDSQETQYF. The chain combines TRBV7-2 with TRBJ2-5; D ambiguous. Germline lookup yields CDR1 SGHTA and CDR2 FQGNSA. The CDR3 totals 14 residues. Trimming left V 4 bases short and J 2 bases short, with 11 bases between.

The chain combines TRBV12-3 or TRBV12-4 with TRBJ2-3; D not certain. CDR3 length: 13 residues. V was trimmed by 6 bases and J by 7 bases, leaving 14 bases between them. The CDR3 sequence: CASSPTVEYTQYF. The CDR3 DNA follows: TGTGCCAGCAGCCCCACCGTAGAATATACGCAGTATTTT.

This rearrangement joins TRBV7-2 to TRBJ1-5; no definite D call. From germline, CDR1 is SGHTA and CDR2 FQGNSA. The length of the CDR3 is 15 residues. V lost 5 bases and J lost 3, with 14 bases in between. The CDR3: CASSRGEVPNQPQHF. In DNA form, the CDR3 reads TGTGCCAGCAGCCGCGGGGAGGTTCCCAATCAGCCCCAGCATTTT.

This clonotype has just a few counts. The chain links TRBV7-2 to TRBJ2-7, with D hard to call. This CDR3 has 12 amino acids. Looked up from germline, CDR1 is SGHTA and CDR2 is FQGNSA. The V end lost 5 bases, the J end lost 5 bases, and 10 bases lay between the germline ends. The CDR3 nucleotides are TGTGCCAGCAGCCCTTGGACCGACGAGCAGTACTTC. Translation gives CASSPWTDEQYF.

The sample holds a few counts of this clonotype. The chain couples TRBV6-5 to TRBJ2-4; 7 bases are shared with TRBD1. The length of the CDR3 is 16 residues. CDR1 is MNHEY, CDR2 SVGAGI, per germline. Germline trimming cut 6 bases from V and 0 bases from J; bases unmatched to any gene: 8. The CDR3: CASRPSQGIAKNIQYF. CDR3 in DNA: TGTGCCAGCAGACCTTCACAGGGGATAGCCAAAAACATTCAGTACTTC.

This rearrangement joins TRBV7-2 to TRBJ2-7; D may be TRBD2 (6 bases). The CDR3 consists of 14 residues. The germline V gene has CDR1 SGHTA and CDR2 FQGNSA. Trimming shortened V by 3 bases and J by 5 bases, and 14 bases separated the two germline ends. The CDR3 DNA reads TGTGCCAGCAGCTTCGGAGGAGGGAACAACGAGCAGTACTTC. It translates to CASSFGGGNNEQYF.

This clonotype was picked up one time. The J gene is TRBJ1-5, the V gene TRBV10-3, with D perhaps matching TRBD1 (6 bases). The CDR3 totals 13 residues. V was clipped by 2 bases and J by 7 bases, with 9 bases between them. CDR1 and CDR2 from the germline V gene are ENHRY and SYGVKD. CDR3 in amino acids: CAISEGGRQPQHF. CDR3 nucleotides: TGTGCCATCAGTGAGGGGGGGCGGCAGCCCCAGCATTTT.

This clonotype turned up a few times. The genes are TRBV20-1 and TRBJ2-4; 7 bases line up with TRBD1. Losses at the gene ends were 1 base for V and 1 base for J; bases not matched to a gene: 7. The germline gives CDR1 DFQATT, CDR2 SNEGSKA (reference sequence). This CDR3 has 16 amino acids. The CDR3 DNA sequence: TGCAGTGCTAGAGCGCGGACAGGTCGGGCCAAAAACATTCAGTACTTC. The encoded protein is CSARARTGRAKNIQYF.

The gene calls are TRBV7-3 and TRBJ2-2; D is possibly TRBD1 or TRBD2 (5 bases each). This CDR3 region has 14 residues. Germline CDR1 and CDR2: SGHTA and FQGTGA. CDR3 region: CSSSGAANTGELFF. The DNA of the CDR3 is TGTTCAAGTTCCGGGGCCGCGAACACCGGGGAGCTGTTTTTT.

This clonotype was picked up many times. The chain has TRBV19 and TRBJ1-5; D remains ambiguous. The CDR3 is made up of 16 amino acids. Germline lookup yields CDR1 LNHDA and CDR2 SQIVND (reference sequence). Deletions cut 2 bases from V and 2 bases from J, with 13 bases between. The CDR3 loop reads CASSIFQTIGNQPQHF. The CDR3 coding sequence is TGTGCCAGTAGTATATTTCAGACCATAGGCAATCAGCCCCAGCATTTT.

The chain recombines TRBV7-8 with TRBJ1-1; unclear D gene. The CDR3 has 13 residues. V dropped 5 bases and J dropped 5 bases, with 12 bases sitting between them. Germline-derived CDR1 and CDR2 are SGHVS and FQNEAQ. In DNA form, the CDR3 reads TGTGCCAGCAGCGTACGCTTGGAAACTGAAGCTTTCTTT. Protein sequence: CASSVRLETEAFF.

The chain has TRBV30 and TRBJ2-7, with 9 bases identical to TRBD1. This CDR3 is built from 15 residues. V was clipped by 2 bases and J by 2 bases; unmatched bases: 7. The germline V gene has CDR1 GTSNPN and CDR2 SVGIG (reference sequence). The CDR3 sequence: CAWSHGQGTTYEQYF. CDR3 sequence (DNA): TGTGCCTGGAGTCACGGACAGGGGACGACCTACGAGCAGTACTTC.

This clonotype has a count of ten or more. V gene TRBV7-9 combines with J gene TRBJ2-2; unclear D gene. V shed 2 bases and J shed 3 bases, with 7 bases lying between them. The germline CDR1 and CDR2 sequences are SEHNR and FQNEAQ (reference sequence). The CDR3 is 14 residues long. The CDR3 sequence: CASSLLDDTGELFF. In DNA, the CDR3 is TGTGCCAGCAGCTTACTGGACGACACCGGGGAGCTGTTTTTT. Filled out from reference TRBV7-9 and TRBJ2-2, the complete variable domain reads DTGVSQNPRHKITKRGQNVTFRCDPISEHNRLYWYRQTLGQGPEFLTYFQNEAQLEKSRLLSDRFSAERPKGSFSTLEIQRTEQGDSAMYLCASSLLDDTGELFFGEGSRLTVL.

This clonotype was found a few times. The rearrangement uses TRBV6-1 and TRBJ2-5, with D unclear. Germline V gene sequence: CDR1 MNHNS, CDR2 SASEGT. Trimming cost V 2 bases and J 2 bases, with 12 bases left between them. The CDR3 has 15 residues. CDR3 residues: CASSEKAGFQETQYF. The DNA for the CDR3 is TGTGCCAGCAGTGAAAAGGCAGGTTTTCAAGAGACCCAGTACTTC.

This sequence joins TRBV5-1 and TRBJ2-1; 12 bases fit TRBD2. CDR1 and CDR2 from the germline V gene are SGHRS and YFSETQ. This CDR3 region has 15 residues. V lost 0 bases, J lost 5 bases, and 0 bases stayed unmatched. CDR3: CASSLGLAGDNEQFF. The CDR3, as DNA: TGCGCCAGCAGCTTGGGACTAGCGGGAGACAATGAGCAGTTCTTC.